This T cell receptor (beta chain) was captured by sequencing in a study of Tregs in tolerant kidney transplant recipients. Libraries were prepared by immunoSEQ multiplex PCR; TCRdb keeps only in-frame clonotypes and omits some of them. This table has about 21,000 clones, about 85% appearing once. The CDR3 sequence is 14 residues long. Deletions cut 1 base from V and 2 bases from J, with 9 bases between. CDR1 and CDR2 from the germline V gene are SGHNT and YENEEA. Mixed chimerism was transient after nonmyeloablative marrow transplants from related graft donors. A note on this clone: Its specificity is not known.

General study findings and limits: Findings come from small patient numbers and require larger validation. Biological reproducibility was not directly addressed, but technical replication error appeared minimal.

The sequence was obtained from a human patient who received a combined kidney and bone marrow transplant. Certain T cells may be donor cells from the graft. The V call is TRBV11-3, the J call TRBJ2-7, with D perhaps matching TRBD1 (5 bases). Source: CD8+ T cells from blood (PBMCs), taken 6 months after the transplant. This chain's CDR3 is CASSLVGVPYEQYF. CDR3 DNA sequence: TGTGCCAGCAGCTTAGTAGGGGTACCCTACGAGCAGTACTTC. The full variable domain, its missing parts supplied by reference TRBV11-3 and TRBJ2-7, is EAGVVQSPRYKIIEKKQPVAFWCNPISGHNTLYWYLQNLGQGPELLIRYENEEAVDDSQLPKDRFSAERLKGVDSTLKIQPAELGDSAVYLCASSLVGVPYEQYFGPGTRLTVT.